This passage covers 27 T cell receptor beta chains from one sample sequenced in a study of shared clonotypes between healthy human individuals. CD45RO-negative cells were positively selected for CCR7, leaving out terminally differentiated effector memory CD45RA+ cells. Here immunoSEQ multiplex PCR was the method, and the copy in TCRdb shows in-frame clones only, minus some. The table includes around 600,000 clones, roughly 95% detected once. Sequenced material: naive CD8+ T cells sorted from blood. The receptors originated from a woman aged 25 to 39 in good health.

The CDR3 nucleotides read TGTGCCAGCAGCTTCGGTCCCCAGACTAGCGGGAGGGTTCACGAGCAGTACTTC. It specifies CASSFGPQTSGRVHEQYF. V is TRBV11-2 and J is TRBJ2-7; 14 nucleotides match TRBD2. V trimming: 3 bases; J trimming: 5 bases; junction bases outside the gene matches: 12. Germline-derived CDR1 and CDR2 are SGHAT and FQNNGV. CDR3 size: 18 residues.

Only one count was recorded for this clone. Other DNA sequences in the same sample also yield this CDR3. The chain is built from TRBV5-5 and TRBJ2-7; D remains ambiguous. Germline CDR1 is SGHKS and CDR2 is YYEKEE (reference sequence). The CDR3 has 13 amino acids. Trimming cost V 1 base and J 0 bases, with 5 bases left between them. This CDR3 reads CASSLTSSYEQYF. CDR3 DNA: TGTGCCAGCAGCTTGACGTCCTCCTACGAGCAGTACTTC.

The chain carries TRBV27 and TRBJ1-5; 8 nucleotides align to TRBD1. The CDR3 spans 16 residues. Germline loops: CDR1 MNHEY, CDR2 SMNVEV (reference sequence). The V segment lost 6 bases and the J segment 3 bases; nucleotides outside the gene matches: 10. As DNA, the CDR3 is TGTGCCAGCAGCTCCGGGACAGGCCTATACAATCAGCCCCAGCATTTT. It yields the protein CASSSGTGLYNQPQHF.

This chain joins TRBV4-1 and TRBJ2-7; a possible D gene is TRBD2 (5 bases). V was clipped by 2 bases and J by 2 bases, with 7 bases between them. The CDR3 is 13 amino acids. The germline CDR1 and CDR2 sequences are MGHRA and YSYEKL. CDR3 sequence (DNA): TGCGCCAGCAGCCAAAACGGGGCCTACGAGCAGTACTTC. This gives the protein CASSQNGAYEQYF.

This clone was seen a handful of times. The chain employs TRBV7-9 and TRBJ1-5, with D possibly TRBD1 on 5 matching bases. The germline gives CDR1 SEHNR, CDR2 FQNEAQ (reference sequence). Deletions cut 6 bases from V and 1 base from J, with 10 bases between. The CDR3 runs 14 residues. The CDR3: CASSPGLSNQPQHF. In DNA, the CDR3 is TGTGCCAGCAGTCCGGGACTGAGCAATCAGCCCCAGCATTTT.

CDR3 DNA sequence: TGTGCCAGCAGTAACAATGAGCAGTTCTTC. Translating gives CASSNNEQFF. The V call is TRBV2, the J call TRBJ2-1, with D hard to call. CDR1 and CDR2 (germline): SNHLY, FYNNEI. This CDR3 comprises 10 residues. The V and J ends lost 5 bases and 5 bases respectively, with 1 base between them.

The chain is built from TRBV4-2 and TRBJ2-1; the match to TRBD2 covers 7 bases. This CDR3 is built from 17 residues. Germline trimming cut 0 bases from V and 8 bases from J; bases unmatched to any gene: 13. Germline V CDR1 and CDR2: LGHNA, YNFKEQ. This CDR3 reads CASSQDGSSGTWDEQFF. DNA of the CDR3: TGTGCCAGCAGCCAAGATGGGTCTAGCGGAACCTGGGATGAGCAGTTCTTC.

This clone was counted once. The chain joins TRBV14 to TRBJ1-2; no reliable D call. Between the trimmed V and J ends, which lost 1 base and 3 bases, there was a span of 12 bases. From germline, CDR1 is SGHDN and CDR2 FVKESK. The CDR3 length is 15 residues. CDR3 residues: CASSQAFGNYYGYTF. The CDR3 nucleotides are TGTGCCAGCAGCCAAGCATTCGGGAATTACTATGGCTACACCTTC.

This chain connects TRBV7-8 to TRBJ2-1; D may be TRBD1 (8 bases). CDR3 length: 17 amino acids. CDR1 and CDR2 from the germline V gene are SGHVS and FQNEAQ. The V end lost 5 bases, the J end lost 4 bases, and 21 bases lay between the germline ends. The CDR3 DNA reads as TGTGCCAGCAGCCAAACAGGGGGGGCCCGACTATACAATGAGCAGTTCTTC. Its protein product is CASSQTGGARLYNEQFF. Full variable domain (remainder filled in from reference TRBV7-8 and TRBJ2-1): GAGVSQSPRYKVAKRGQDVALRCDPISGHVSLFWYQQALGQGPEFLTYFQNEAQLDKSGLPSDRFFAERPEGSVSTLKIQRTQQEDSAVYLCASSQTGGARLYNEQFFGPGTRLTVL.

DNA of the CDR3: TGTGCCACAAGGACAGGCTCCTACGAGCAGTACTTC. It codes for CATRTGSYEQYF. The rearrangement uses TRBV30 and TRBJ2-7, with 7 bases identical to TRBD1. The V gene end was trimmed by 8 bases and the J gene end by 0 bases; junction bases not matched to a gene: 4. Germline V CDR1 and CDR2: GTSNPN, SVGIG (reference sequence). The length of the CDR3 is 12 residues. Drawing the rest from reference TRBV30 and TRBJ2-7, the complete variable domain is SQTIHQWPATLVQPVGSPLSLECTVEGTSNPNLYWYRQAAGRGLQLLFYSVGIGQISSEVPQNLSASRPQDRQFILSSKKLLLSDSGFYLCATRTGSYEQYFGPGTRLTVT.

The chain links TRBV4-1 to TRBJ1-3; 8 nucleotides match TRBD1. CDR1 is MGHRA and CDR2 is YSYEKL in the germline V gene. The CDR3 sequence is 16 residues long. Germline trimming cut 1 base from V and 0 bases from J; bases unmatched to any gene: 2. The CDR3 DNA reads as TGCGCCAGCAGCCAAGTGGGACAGGTCTCTGGAAACACCATATATTTT. Its translation: CASSQVGQVSGNTIYF.

The chain couples TRBV27 to TRBJ2-1, with 8 bases lining up with TRBD2. The trim removed 3 bases at V and 2 bases at J, leaving 3 bases unmatched. This CDR3 comprises 15 residues. Looked up from germline, CDR1 is MNHEY and CDR2 is SMNVEV (reference sequence). The CDR3 DNA reads TGTGCCAGCAGTTTTAGCGGGGTAACCTACAATGAGCAGTTCTTC. This codes for CASSFSGVTYNEQFF.

V usage is TRBV7-9 and J usage is TRBJ1-4; D call uncertain. The CDR3 is 15 residues long. CDR1 SEHNR and CDR2 FQNEAQ come from the germline V gene (reference sequence). V was pared by 5 bases and J by 0 bases, with 10 bases between. The CDR3 here is CASSPDTPTNEKLFF. In DNA, the CDR3 is TGTGCCAGCAGCCCCGACACCCCAACTAATGAAAAACTGTTTTTT.

A single count supports this clone. V and J are TRBV7-8 and TRBJ1-2; D is perhaps TRBD1 (6 bases). The CDR3 covers 14 residues. Germline CDR1 is SGHVS and CDR2 is FQNEAQ. V gave up 5 bases and J gave up 3 bases, with 13 bases separating them. CDR3 residues: CASSNKGGHYGYTF. The CDR3 DNA sequence: TGTGCCAGCAGCAACAAGGGGGGTCACTATGGCTACACCTTC.

This chain uses TRBV4-1 with TRBJ2-3; TRBD2 aligns across 10 bases. V was pared by 1 base and J by 5 bases, with 3 bases of the junction left unmatched. This CDR3 region has 15 residues. Looked up from germline, CDR1 is MGHRA and CDR2 is YSYEKL. The CDR3 DNA reads as TGCGCCAGCAGCCAAGTGGGACTAGCGATAGATACGCAGTATTTT. Translating it yields CASSQVGLAIDTQYF.

The chain has TRBV7-6 and TRBJ1-1; 7 bases match TRBD1. The CDR3 sequence is 13 residues long. With 5 bases clipped from V and 8 bases from J, the junction kept 8 bases outside the gene matches. Germline loops: CDR1 SGHVS, CDR2 FNYEAQ. CDR3 amino acids: CASSLRQGEEAFF. The CDR3 DNA reads TGTGCCAGCAGCCTAAGACAGGGTGAGGAAGCTTTCTTT.

Concerning this clone: This specimen includes other DNA sequences encoding the same CDR3. V and J are TRBV5-8 and TRBJ2-7, with 9 nucleotides matching TRBD2. The V segment lost 0 bases and the J segment 4 bases; nucleotides outside the gene matches: 8. Per germline, CDR1 SGHTS and CDR2 YDEGEE. The CDR3 is 16 amino acids. This CDR3 is CASSLAVREGLYEQYF. The CDR3 DNA follows: TGTGCCAGCAGCTTGGCCGTGCGGGAGGGCCTTTACGAGCAGTACTTC.

The chain has TRBV4-1 and TRBJ1-2, with 7 bases that match TRBD1. The CDR3 runs 15 residues. Per germline, CDR1 MGHRA and CDR2 YSYEKL. Trimming at V came to 3 bases and at J to 4 bases, leaving 8 bases not matched to a gene. The CDR3 region has the DNA TGCGCCAGCAGCCAGAAACAAGGGACAGTCTATGGCTACACCTTC. Its translation: CASSQKQGTVYGYTF.

This sequence joins TRBV28 and TRBJ1-2; D is perhaps TRBD1 (5 bases). Germline assignment: CDR1 MDHEN and CDR2 SYDVKM. The CDR3 is made up of 13 amino acids. V gave up 5 bases and J gave up 1 base, with 8 bases separating them. CDR3 bases: TGTGCCAGCAGTGAGGGGTTTAACTATGGCTACACCTTC. As protein: CASSEGFNYGYTF.

The V gene is TRBV9, the J gene TRBJ2-1, with 9 nucleotides matching TRBD2. CDR1 is SGDLS and CDR2 is YYNGEE in the germline V gene. The V segment lost 3 bases and the J segment 3 bases; nucleotides outside the gene matches: 7. The CDR3 totals 16 residues. CDR3 nucleotides: TGTGCCAGCAGCGGGATAGCGGGAGAGAACTACAATGAGCAGTTCTTC. It yields the protein CASSGIAGENYNEQFF.

This chain connects TRBV27 to TRBJ2-7, with 10 bases identical to TRBD2. The CDR3 extends over 20 amino acids. Germline CDR1 reads MNHEY; CDR2 reads SMNVEV (reference sequence). V was pared by 6 bases and J by 2 bases, with 22 bases of the junction left unmatched. The CDR3 region is CASSLGSPLAGNSMAYEQYF. The DNA for the CDR3 is TGTGCCAGCAGCCTTGGGTCCCCACTAGCGGGAAATTCAATGGCCTACGAGCAGTACTTC.

Only one count was recorded for this clone. Other DNA sequences within the sample encode an identical CDR3. V usage is TRBV27 and J usage is TRBJ1-1; weak D call: TRBD1 (5 bases). The germline gives CDR1 MNHEY, CDR2 SMNVEV (reference sequence). V was trimmed by 0 bases and J by 4 bases, leaving 9 bases between them. The CDR3 has 14 residues. Written as DNA, the CDR3 is TGTGCCAGCAGTTTATCGGGGGGGGGCACTGAAGCTTTCTTT. This gives the protein CASSLSGGGTEAFF.

The chain joins TRBV4-1 to TRBJ2-2; 9 nucleotides match TRBD1. Trimming took 0 bases from V and 5 from J; bases not matched to a gene: 7. There are 17 residues in the CDR3. The germline CDR1 and CDR2 sequences are MGHRA and YSYEKL. The CDR3 DNA sequence: TGCGCCAGCAGCCAAGATATGGAGACAGGGGGTACCGGGGAGCTGTTTTTT. Encoded protein: CASSQDMETGGTGELFF.

The chain has TRBV27 and TRBJ2-3; D is possibly TRBD2 (6 bases). CDR1 is MNHEY, CDR2 SMNVEV, per germline (reference sequence). The CDR3 covers 16 residues. V shed 5 bases and J shed 1 base, with 16 bases lying between them. The CDR3: CASSPSRERGTDTQYF. In DNA form, the CDR3 reads TGTGCCAGCAGTCCCTCTCGGGAGCGGGGCACAGATACGCAGTATTTT.

In this sample, this clone turned up once. This sequence joins TRBV27 and TRBJ2-7; TRBD1 aligns across 7 bases. The CDR3 spans 15 residues. The trim removed 0 bases at V and 2 bases at J, leaving 4 bases unmatched. Looked up from germline, CDR1 is MNHEY and CDR2 is SMNVEV (reference sequence). The CDR3 protein is CASSLSPGQTYEQYF. CDR3 DNA sequence: TGTGCCAGCAGTTTATCTCCGGGACAGACCTACGAGCAGTACTTC.

This chain uses TRBV29-1 with TRBJ2-2; D uncertain. CDR1 and CDR2 (germline): SQVTM, ANQGSEA. This CDR3 region has 13 residues. V was cut by 3 bases and J by 2 bases, with 7 bases left in between. The DNA of the CDR3 is TGCAGCGTTGACGGAACAAACACCGGGGAGCTGTTTTTT. It translates to CSVDGTNTGELFF.

V usage is TRBV9 and J usage is TRBJ1-5; possible D gene TRBD1, 6 bases. CDR1 is SGDLS and CDR2 is YYNGEE in the germline V gene. This CDR3 region has 15 residues. Trimming took 0 bases from V and 5 from J, leaving 12 bases between them. The CDR3 loop is CASSVAGRGDQPQHF. CDR3 nucleotides: TGTGCCAGCAGCGTAGCGGGCAGGGGTGATCAGCCCCAGCATTTT.